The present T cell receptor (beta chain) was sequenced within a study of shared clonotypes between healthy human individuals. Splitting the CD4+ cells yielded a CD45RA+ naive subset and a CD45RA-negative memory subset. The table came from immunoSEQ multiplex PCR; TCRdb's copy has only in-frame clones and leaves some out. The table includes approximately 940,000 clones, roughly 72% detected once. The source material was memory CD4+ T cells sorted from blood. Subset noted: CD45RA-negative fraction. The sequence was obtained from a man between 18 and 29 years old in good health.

This chain's CDR3 is CASSPLASNTEAFF. The CDR3 bases are TGTGCCAGCAGCCCGCTAGCGTCGAACACTGAAGCTTTCTTT. This chain connects TRBV7-2 to TRBJ1-1; D is undetermined. Germline lookup yields CDR1 SGHTA and CDR2 FQGNSA. The CDR3 totals 14 residues. Trimming took off 5 bases at V and 1 base at J, with 11 bases between the two ends.